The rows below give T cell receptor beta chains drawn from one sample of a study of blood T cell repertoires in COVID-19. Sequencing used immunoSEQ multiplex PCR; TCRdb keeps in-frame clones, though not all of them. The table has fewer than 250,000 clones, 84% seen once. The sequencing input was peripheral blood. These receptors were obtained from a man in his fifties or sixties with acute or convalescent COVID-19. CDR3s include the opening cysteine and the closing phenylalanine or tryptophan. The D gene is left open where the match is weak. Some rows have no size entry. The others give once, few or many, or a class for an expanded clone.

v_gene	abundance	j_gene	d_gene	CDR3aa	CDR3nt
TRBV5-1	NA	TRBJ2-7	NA	CASSFQGSSYEQYF	TGCGCCAGCAGCTTTCAGGGGAGCTCCTACGAGCAGTACTTC
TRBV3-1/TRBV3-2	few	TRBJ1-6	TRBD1	CASSTRNRGLNSPLHF	TGTGCCAGCAGCACCAGGAACAGGGGGCTGAATTCACCCCTCCACTTT
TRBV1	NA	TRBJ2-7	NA	CTSSPAGYSYEQYF	TGCACCAGCAGCCCCGCGGGGTACTCCTACGAGCAGTACTTC
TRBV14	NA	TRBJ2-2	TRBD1	CASKGTENTGELFF	TGTGCCAGCAAAGGGACAGAGAACACCGGGGAGCTGTTTTTT
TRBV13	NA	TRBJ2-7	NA	CASSLVRQEQYF	TGTGCCAGCAGCTTAGTTAGACAAGAGCAGTACTTC
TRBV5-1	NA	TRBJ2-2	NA	CASSLGAGTNTGELFF	TGCGCCAGCAGCTTGGGGGCAGGGACGAACACCGGGGAGCTGTTTTTT
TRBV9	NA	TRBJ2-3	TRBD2	CASSVGAGGKRVSTDTQYF	TGTGCCAGCAGCGTAGGAGCGGGGGGAAAAAGAGTTAGCACAGATACGCAGTATTTT
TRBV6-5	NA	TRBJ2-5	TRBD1	CATKDRFTTQYF	TGTGCCACCAAGGACAGGTTTACGACCCAGTACTTC
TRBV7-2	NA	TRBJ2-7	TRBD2	CASSKAGLDSYEQYF	TGTGCCAGCAGCAAAGCGGGATTGGATTCCTACGAGCAGTACTTC
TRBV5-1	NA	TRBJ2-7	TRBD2	CASSLSGTSRPYEQYF	TGCGCCAGCAGCTTGTCCGGGACTAGCCGACCCTACGAGCAGTACTTC
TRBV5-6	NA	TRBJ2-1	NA	CASSLVSGVNEQFF	TGTGCCAGCAGCTTGGTTTCGGGGGTCAATGAGCAGTTCTTC
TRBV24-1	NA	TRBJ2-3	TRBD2	CATSDASGRLTDTQYF	TGTGCCACCAGTGATGCTAGCGGGAGGTTGACAGATACGCAGTATTTT
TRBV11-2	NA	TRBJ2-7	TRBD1	CASSLDRGYYEQYF	TGTGCCAGCAGCTTGGACAGGGGATACTACGAGCAGTACTTC
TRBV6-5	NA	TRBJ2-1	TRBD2	CASSYSWTSGHNEQFF	TGTGCCAGCAGTTACTCGTGGACTAGCGGGCACAATGAGCAGTTCTTC
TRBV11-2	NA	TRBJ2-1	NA	CASSLAGYNEQFF	TGTGCCAGCAGCTTAGCGGGATACAATGAGCAGTTCTTC
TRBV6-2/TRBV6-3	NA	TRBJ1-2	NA	CASSRTGLGYGYTF	TGTGCCAGCAGTCGGACGGGACTCGGGTATGGCTACACCTTC
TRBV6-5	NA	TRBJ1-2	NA	CASNPGLGGGYGYTF	TGTGCCAGCAACCCTGGGTTGGGGGGAGGCTATGGCTACACCTTC
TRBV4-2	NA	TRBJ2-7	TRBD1	CASSQGQGTYGEQYF	TGTGCCAGCAGCCAAGGACAGGGGACGTACGGGGAGCAGTACTTC
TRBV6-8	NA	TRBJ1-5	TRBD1	CASSYPARDRACNQPQHF	TGTGCCAGCAGTTACCCCGCCCGCGACAGGGCTTGCAATCAGCCCCAGCATTTT
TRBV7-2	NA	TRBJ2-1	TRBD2	CASSPPGTTYNEQFF	TGTGCCAGCAGCCCACCCGGGACTACCTACAATGAGCAGTTCTTC
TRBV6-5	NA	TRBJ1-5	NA	CASSYRLGRPQHF	TGTGCCAGCAGTTACCGCCTGGGGCGGCCCCAGCATTTT
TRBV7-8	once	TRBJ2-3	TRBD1	CASSQGDRAPDTQYF	TGTGCCAGCAGCCAAGGGGACAGGGCTCCAGATACGCAGTATTTT
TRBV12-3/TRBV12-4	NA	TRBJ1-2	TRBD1	CASSFGTAYGYTF	TGTGCCAGCAGTTTCGGGACAGCTTATGGCTACACCTTC
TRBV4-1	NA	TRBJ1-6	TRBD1	CASSQDHRGHWDNSPLHF	TGCGCCAGCAGCCAAGATCATAGGGGGCACTGGGATAATTCACCCCTCCACTTT
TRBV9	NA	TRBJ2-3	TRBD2	CASSVASGSVRNTQYF	TGTGCCAGCAGCGTAGCTAGCGGGAGTGTCAGGAATACGCAGTATTTT
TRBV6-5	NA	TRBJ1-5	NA	CASSLAGGNQPQHF	TGTGCCAGCAGCCTCGCAGGGGGCAATCAGCCCCAGCATTTT
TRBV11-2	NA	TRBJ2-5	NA	CASSLFAGAETQYF	TGTGCCAGCAGCTTATTCGCAGGGGCGGAGACCCAGTACTTC
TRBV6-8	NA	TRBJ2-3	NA	CACATNVFPDTQYF	TGTGCCTGCGCGACTAATGTTTTTCCAGATACGCAGTATTTT
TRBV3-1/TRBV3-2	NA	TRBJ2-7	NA	CASSQVLGAYEQYF	TGTGCCAGCAGCCAGGTTCTCGGGGCCTACGAGCAGTACTTC
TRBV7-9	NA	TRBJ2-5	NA	CASSLVWAQETQYF	TGTGCCAGCAGCTTGGTCTGGGCTCAAGAGACCCAGTACTTC
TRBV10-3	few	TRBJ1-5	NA	CAISESILRQGPRSNQPQHF	TGTGCCATCAGTGAGTCGATCTTACGTCAGGGGCCTAGGAGCAATCAGCCCCAGCATTTT
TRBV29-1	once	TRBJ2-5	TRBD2	CSVPAGVTETQYF	TGCAGCGTACCAGCGGGGGTAACAGAGACCCAGTACTTC
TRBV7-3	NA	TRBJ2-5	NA	CASSLNFQETQYF	TGTGCCAGCAGCTTAAACTTCCAAGAGACCCAGTACTTC
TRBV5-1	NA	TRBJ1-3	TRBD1	CASSFQPGQGPGNTIYF	TGCGCCAGCAGCTTTCAACCGGGACAGGGACCTGGAAACACCATATATTTT
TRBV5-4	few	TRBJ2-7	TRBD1	CASSSPLGRGYEQYF	TGTGCCAGCAGCTCCCCATTGGGCAGGGGGTACGAGCAGTACTTC
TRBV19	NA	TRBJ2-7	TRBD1	CASSASDREPYEQYF	TGTGCCAGTAGTGCCTCGGACAGGGAACCCTACGAGCAGTACTTC
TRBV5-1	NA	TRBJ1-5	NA	CASSLAGEKVQPQHF	TGCGCCAGCAGCTTGGCCGGGGAGAAAGTTCAGCCCCAGCATTTT
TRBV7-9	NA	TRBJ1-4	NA	CASSLLRETNEKLFF	TGTGCCAGCAGCTTACTCAGGGAAACTAATGAAAAACTGTTTTTT
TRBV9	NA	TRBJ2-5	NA	CASSEGVRSQETQYF	TGTGCCAGCAGCGAGGGGGTGAGGTCCCAAGAGACCCAGTACTTC
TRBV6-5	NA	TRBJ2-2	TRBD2	CASSWGSGGETGELFF	TGTGCCAGCAGTTGGGGGAGCGGGGGGGAAACCGGGGAGCTGTTTTTT
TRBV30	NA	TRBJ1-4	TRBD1	CAWGDRGEKLFF	TGTGCCTGGGGTGACAGGGGGGAAAAACTGTTTTTT